This entry lists 22 T cell receptor beta chains sequenced from one sample in a study of CD8+CD57+ T cells in acquired aplastic anemia. The TCR beta profiling, which covered VDJ combination and CDR3 sequence, was carried out using genomic DNA as the template. TCRdb reprocessed the reads via MiXCR and lists one record per CDR3 protein. Altogether about 48,000 distinct CDR3 sequences are present, about two thirds being singletons, with the ten largest covering approximately 34%. Sequencing was carried out using sorted CD4+, CD8+, or CD8+CD57+ T cells (not recorded which) from PBMCs. The receptors were sampled from a human donor in good health, serving as a control.

This clonotype turned up a few times. The chain carries TRBV15 and TRBJ2-7, with 7 bases fitting TRBD1. The CDR3 loop spans 14 amino acids. V was clipped by 9 bases and J by 2 bases; unmatched bases: 10. CDR1 and CDR2 (germline): LNHNV, YYDKDF (reference sequence). CDR3 bases: TGTGCCACTGCGAAGGGACAGACTCCCTACGAGCAGTACTTC. Translation gives CATAKGQTPYEQYF.

As for this clonotype: The germline gene is not matched at one end of the junction; a read error may be the cause. The V gene is TRBV24-1, the J gene TRBJ2-5; 7 bases match TRBD2. The CDR3 has 13 amino acids. Germline V gene lookup returns CDR1 KGHDR and CDR2 SFDVKD. CDR3: CATSGVLRETQCF. CDR3 nucleotides: TGTGCCACCAGTGGGGTCCTGCGGGAGACCCAGTGCTTC.

The chain uses TRBV20-1 and TRBJ1-6; D might be TRBD1 (5 bases). Deletions cut 0 bases from V and 8 bases from J, with 11 bases between. Germline CDR1 is DFQATT and CDR2 is SNEGSKA (reference sequence). The CDR3 contains 14 residues. The CDR3 DNA reads TGCAGTGCTAGAGATTTGCCGGGGGATTCACCCCTCCACTTT. This gives the protein CSARDLPGDSPLHF.

This clonotype was seen a handful of times. The chain couples TRBV2 to TRBJ2-2; D gene uncertain. V was clipped by 5 bases and J by 1 base, with 5 bases between them. The CDR3 runs 13 residues. Germline-derived CDR1 and CDR2 are SNHLY and FYNNEI. CDR3 amino acids: CASSNVNTGELFF. The CDR3 nucleotides are TGTGCCAGCAGTAATGTGAACACCGGGGAGCTGTTTTTT.

By frequency in the sample, this clonotype is medium-sized. The chain is built from TRBV19 and TRBJ1-1; the D is unclear. V dropped 7 bases and J dropped 3 bases, with 12 bases sitting between them. This CDR3 spans 13 amino acids. Germline V lookup: CDR1 LNHDA, CDR2 SQIVND (reference sequence). For the CDR3, the DNA is TGTGCCAGTACCAAAGAGGAGTACACTGAAGCTTTCTTT. It specifies CASTKEEYTEAFF.

The V and J genes are TRBV5-1 and TRBJ2-2, with TRBD1 as a possible D gene (6 bases). There are 17 residues in the CDR3. V was trimmed by 5 bases and J by 3 bases, leaving 20 bases between them. Germline assignment: CDR1 SGHRS and CDR2 YFSETQ. The CDR3 region is CASRRSPGQGDTGELFF. The DNA for the CDR3 is TGCGCCAGCAGAAGGTCCCCGGGACAAGGGGACACCGGGGAGCTGTTTTTT.

The genes are TRBV10-3 and TRBJ1-1; 8 nucleotides align to TRBD1. The CDR3 is made up of 15 amino acids. Trimming took 6 bases from V and 6 from J; bases not matched to a gene: 12. CDR1 is ENHRY and CDR2 is SYGVKD in the germline V gene. CDR3 nucleotides: TGTGCCATCAGCTCTAACAGGGGGGAGTTCGCTGAAGCTTTCTTT. Its protein product is CAISSNRGEFAEAFF.

V gene TRBV5-1 combines with J gene TRBJ1-2, with TRBD1 matching 7 bases. Per the germline V gene, CDR1 is SGHRS and CDR2 is YFSETQ. This CDR3 contains 17 residues. The V segment lost 4 bases and the J segment 1 base; nucleotides outside the gene matches: 13. The CDR3 is CASSPAQGAGGNYGYTF. CDR3 DNA: TGCGCCAGCAGCCCTGCCCAGGGAGCAGGGGGTAACTATGGCTACACCTTC.

This chain connects TRBV7-9 to TRBJ2-1; the D gene is possibly TRBD1 (5 bases). Germline CDR1 reads SEHNR; CDR2 reads FQNEAQ (reference sequence). Trimming took 8 bases from V and 8 from J, leaving 13 bases between them. The CDR3 has 12 residues. CDR3 DNA: TGTGCCAGCGGGGCCCTAGGATATGAGCAGTTCTTC. This codes for CASGALGYEQFF.

V is TRBV29-1 and J is TRBJ1-2, with D unclear. Germline-derived CDR1 and CDR2 are SQVTM and ANQGSEA. The V gene lost 4 bases and the J gene lost 3 bases, with 9 bases spanning the gap. CDR3 length: 12 amino acids. CDR3 nucleotides: TGCAGCGTTGGCTGGGTGTACTATGGCTACACCTTC. Amino acids: CSVGWVYYGYTF.

The gene calls are TRBV24-1 and TRBJ2-1, with 7 bases aligning to TRBD2. Germline loops: CDR1 KGHDR, CDR2 SFDVKD. V lost 5 bases, J lost 6 bases, and 6 bases stayed unmatched. This CDR3 region has 14 residues. This CDR3 is CATSVLASGNEQFF. The CDR3 region has the DNA TGTGCCACCAGTGTTCTGGCTAGCGGCAATGAGCAGTTCTTC.

This clonotype has only a few counts. This chain joins TRBV6-1 and TRBJ1-1; the D is unclear. The V and J ends lost 5 bases and 6 bases respectively, with 16 bases between them. Germline V lookup: CDR1 MNHNS, CDR2 SASEGT. The length of the CDR3 is 14 residues. The CDR3 coding sequence is TGTGCCAGCAGTCAGGACCGAATGGTTGCTGAAGCTTTCTTT. Translation: CASSQDRMVAEAFF.

This clonotype was observed once. The CDR3 coding sequence is TGTGCCAGTAGTATAACAGGGGGCATGCGGAATGAGCAGTTCTTC. Protein product: CASSITGGMRNEQFF. The gene calls are TRBV19 and TRBJ2-1, with TRBD1 matching 9 bases. Unmatched junction bases numbered 6, after V lost 2 bases and J lost 7 bases. Germline values: CDR1 LNHDA, CDR2 SQIVND (reference sequence). This CDR3 contains 15 residues.

V and J are TRBV10-3 and TRBJ2-3, with TRBD2 identical over 8 bases. From germline, CDR1 is ENHRY and CDR2 SYGVKD. The CDR3 is made up of 17 amino acids. J lost 2 bases, V lost 0 bases, and 7 bases had no gene match. For the CDR3, the DNA is TGTGCCATCAGTGAGTCAACTAGCGGTGCCCACACAGATACGCAGTATTTT. It specifies CAISESTSGAHTDTQYF.

This chain connects TRBV29-1 to TRBJ1-2; D is perhaps TRBD1 (5 bases). This CDR3 has 12 amino acids. V lost 3 bases and J lost 3, with 8 bases in between. Germline CDR1 SQVTM, CDR2 ANQGSEA. The CDR3 sequence: CSVDSRDYGYTF. The CDR3 DNA reads TGCAGCGTTGATTCCAGGGACTATGGCTACACCTTC.

This chain connects TRBV19 to TRBJ2-3, with unresolved D. The CDR3 is 15 amino acids. CDR1 is LNHDA and CDR2 is SQIVND in the germline V gene (reference sequence). The V gene lost 3 bases and the J gene lost 0 bases, with 10 bases spanning the gap. In DNA, the CDR3 is TGTGCCAGTAGTATCGTGGCCTTGAGCACAGATACGCAGTATTTT. This translates into CASSIVALSTDTQYF.

The chain employs TRBV24-1 and TRBJ1-2; D is unresolved. Trimming removed 7 bases at V and 4 bases at J, with 12 bases between. The germline V gene has CDR1 KGHDR and CDR2 SFDVKD. The length of the CDR3 is 13 residues. The CDR3 DNA reads TGTGCCACCAGGCCGGACGAGGGCTATGGCTACACCTTC. Amino acids: CATRPDEGYGYTF.

The chain employs TRBV4-2 and TRBJ2-3; D perhaps matches TRBD2 (5 bases). Germline CDR1 and CDR2: LGHNA and YNFKEQ. The CDR3 is 16 residues long. Trimming pared 0 bases from V and 1 base from J, leaving 11 bases between. The chain's CDR3 is CASSQDLAEGTDTQYF. The CDR3 nucleotides are TGTGCCAGCAGCCAAGATCTTGCGGAGGGCACAGATACGCAGTATTTT.

This chain connects TRBV29-1 to TRBJ2-1; a weak D match, TRBD2 (6 bases). This CDR3 is built from 14 residues. Germline V lookup: CDR1 SQVTM, CDR2 ANQGSEA. Trimming removed 3 bases from V and 7 bases from J, with 16 bases in between. The chain's CDR3 is CSVDVLARVNEQFF. The CDR3 bases are TGCAGCGTTGATGTACTAGCTCGGGTTAATGAGCAGTTCTTC.

V gene TRBV20-1 combines with J gene TRBJ2-3, with 8 bases fitting TRBD1. Germline trimming cut 0 bases from V and 6 bases from J; bases unmatched to any gene: 8. This CDR3 is built from 15 residues. Germline CDR1 DFQATT, CDR2 SNEGSKA (reference sequence). The CDR3 region has the DNA TGCAGTGCTAGAGATGGGGCAGGGGGCGCCGATACGCAGTATTTT. Translated: CSARDGAGGADTQYF.

The gene calls are TRBV7-2 and TRBJ1-3, with D hard to call. Looked up from germline, CDR1 is SGHTA and CDR2 is FQGNSA. The CDR3 contains 14 residues. The V end was cut by 8 bases, the J end by 0 bases, with 11 bases between. CDR3: CASRTRSSGNTIYF. CDR3 bases: TGTGCCAGCCGGACTAGGAGCTCTGGAAACACCATATATTTT.

This clonotype turned up a few times. The V and J genes are TRBV25-1 and TRBJ1-2; 9 positions agree with TRBD1. CDR1 and CDR2 from the germline V gene are MGHDK and SYGVNS. The CDR3 extends over 13 amino acids. V was pared by 3 bases and J by 5 bases, with 1 base of the junction left unmatched. The CDR3 region is CASSEGQGYGYTF. The CDR3 DNA is TGTGCCAGCAGTGAGGGACAGGGTTATGGCTACACCTTC.